The 7 T cell receptor beta chains below all came from one sample that was sequenced in a study of beta chain features in type 1 diabetes. Notes on the study in general: A moderate, significant TCRB CDR3 shortening appeared in type 1 diabetes across four CD4+ subsets.

All of the isolated RNA was reverse transcribed, so expressed TCRB transcripts were sequenced. Data came from immunoSEQ multiplex PCR; TCRdb stores just in-frame clones and leaves some out. The repertoire includes over 150,000 clones, roughly 8% of them detected once, and approximately 0.56% sits in the top ten. No antigens are known for them. Sequenced input: central memory CD4+ T cells from blood. All receptors come from a woman aged 18 to 35 with type 1 diabetes.

The chain has TRBV30 and TRBJ2-4; tentative D call: TRBD1 (7 bases). Germline lookup yields CDR1 GTSNPN and CDR2 SVGIG (reference sequence). V was pared by 0 bases and J by 0 bases, with 15 bases between. The CDR3 is made up of 17 amino acids. This chain's CDR3 is CAWSVGGTVLAKNIQYF. The CDR3 nucleotides are TGTGCCTGGAGTGTAGGGGGGACAGTTTTAGCCAAAAACATTCAGTACTTC. The whole variable domain, filled in from reference TRBV30 and TRBJ2-4, reads SQTIHQWPATLVQPVGSPLSLECTVEGTSNPNLYWYRQAAGRGLQLLFYSVGIGQISSEVPQNLSASRPQDRQFILSSKKLLLSDSGFYLCAWSVGGTVLAKNIQYFGAGTRLSVL.

There are a few counts of this clone. This chain uses TRBV29-1 with TRBJ2-1, with TRBD2 matching 11 bases. The CDR3 loop spans 14 amino acids. Trimming at V came to 7 bases and at J to 0 bases, leaving 2 bases not matched to a gene. The germline V gene has CDR1 SQVTM and CDR2 ANQGSEA. CDR3 loop: CSETSGSSYNEQFF. CDR3 DNA: TGCAGCGAAACTAGCGGGAGCTCCTACAATGAGCAGTTCTTC.

Only a few counts were recorded for this clone. Other DNA sequences within the sample encode an identical CDR3. The CDR3 sequence: CASSPPGLASYNEQFF. DNA for the CDR3: TGTGCCAGCAGCCCACCGGGTCTTGCATCGTACAATGAGCAGTTCTTC. This rearrangement joins TRBV7-9 to TRBJ2-1, with D unresolved. The germline V gene encodes CDR1 SEHNR and CDR2 FQNEAQ (reference sequence). CDR3 length: 16 residues. V was cut by 5 bases and J by 4 bases, with 18 bases left in between.

This clone was picked up a small number of times. This sample also contains other DNA sequences that code for the same CDR3. The CDR3 region is CASSYQAGVGETQYF. CDR3 DNA: TGTGCCAGCAGCTACCAAGCGGGAGTCGGTGAGACCCAGTACTTC. The chain is built from TRBV9 and TRBJ2-5; TRBD2 agrees at 8 bases. Germline CDR1 is SGDLS and CDR2 is YYNGEE. J gave up 5 bases and V 4 bases, and 10 bases lay outside the gene matches. The CDR3 covers 15 residues.

There are a few counts of this clone. This rearrangement joins TRBV2 to TRBJ2-7, with 8 bases that match TRBD1. CDR3 length: 12 amino acids. J gave up 6 bases and V 5 bases, and 3 bases lay outside the gene matches. CDR1 is SNHLY, CDR2 FYNNEI, per germline. CDR3 nucleotide sequence: TGTGCCAGCAGTTGGACAGGGTCCGAGCAGTACTTC. Its translation is CASSWTGSEQYF.

This chain joins TRBV7-2 and TRBJ1-1, with 9 nucleotides matching TRBD1. The CDR3 loop spans 15 amino acids. J lost 3 bases, V lost 3 bases, and 5 bases had no gene match. CDR1 and CDR2 (germline): SGHTA, FQGNSA. The CDR3: CASSFKTGGDTEAFF. Written as DNA, the CDR3 is TGTGCCAGCAGCTTCAAGACAGGGGGGGACACTGAAGCTTTCTTT.

This chain uses TRBV9 with TRBJ2-7, with TRBD1 matching over 7 bases. The CDR3 is 14 residues long. CDR1 is SGDLS, CDR2 YYNGEE, per germline. With 4 bases clipped from V and 0 bases from J, the junction kept 4 bases outside the gene matches. The CDR3 DNA reads TGTGCCAGCAGCACAGGACAGGACTCCTACGAGCAGTACTTC. Protein: CASSTGQDSYEQYF.